These 5 T cell receptor beta chains came from one sample sequenced in a study of blood T cell repertoires in COVID-19. Sequencing was performed with immunoSEQ multiplex PCR; in TCRdb, only in-frame clones are kept and a portion is missing. The sample lists 250,000 to 300,000 clones, 81% occurring once. Sequencing used peripheral blood. These receptors came from a woman in her sixties or seventies with active or convalescent COVID-19.

The rearrangement joins TRBV19 to TRBJ2-2; D may be TRBD2 (6 bases). Looked up from germline, CDR1 is LNHDA and CDR2 is SQIVND (reference sequence). The CDR3 length is 17 residues. V was clipped by 5 bases and J by 5 bases, with 21 bases between them. CDR3 in amino acids: CASSPTSGSDGTGELFF. CDR3 nucleotide sequence: TGTGCCAGTAGTCCCACCAGCGGGTCAGACGGAACCGGGGAGCTGTTTTTT.

This clone has only a few counts. V and J are TRBV15 and TRBJ1-6; 7 bases map to TRBD1. The CDR3 covers 13 residues. The germline V gene encodes CDR1 LNHNV and CDR2 YYDKDF (reference sequence). V trimming: 0 bases; J trimming: 10 bases; junction bases outside the gene matches: 0. Written as DNA, the CDR3 is TGTGCCACCAGCAGAGAAGGGGGCTCACCCCTCCACTTT. Translating gives CATSREGGSPLHF.

The J gene is TRBJ2-1, the V gene TRBV5-1, with 9 bases identical to TRBD2. The CDR3 is 14 residues long. Germline CDR1 reads SGHRS; CDR2 reads YFSETQ. J was trimmed by 8 bases and V by 4 bases; bases with no gene match: 7. The CDR3: CASSLGTSPDEQFF. CDR3 nucleotide sequence: TGCGCCAGCAGCCTGGGGACTAGCCCCGATGAGCAGTTCTTC.

This sequence joins TRBV29-1 and TRBJ1-1, with TRBD1 as a possible D gene (5 bases). This CDR3 has 13 residues. Trimming shortened V by 2 bases and J by 5 bases, and 12 bases separated the two germline ends. Germline V gene lookup returns CDR1 SQVTM and CDR2 ANQGSEA. CDR3 coding DNA: TGCAGCGTTGAAAGGAAGCCAGGGACTGAAGCTTTCTTT. This encodes CSVERKPGTEAFF. The whole variable domain, remainder taken from reference TRBV29-1 and TRBJ1-1, is SAVISQKPSRDICQRGTSLTIQCQVDSQVTMMFWYRQQPGQSLTLIATANQGSEATYESGFVIDKFPISRPNLTFSTLTVSNMSPEDSSIYLCSVERKPGTEAFFGQGTRLTVV.

The chain joins TRBV27 to TRBJ1-4; D call uncertain. Germline CDR1 and CDR2: MNHEY and SMNVEV (reference sequence). V was trimmed by 0 bases and J by 6 bases, leaving 8 bases between them. This CDR3 has 14 residues. The CDR3 bases are TGTGCCAGCAGTTTATCGAGGTCGTATGAAAAACTGTTTTTT. Residues: CASSLSRSYEKLFF.